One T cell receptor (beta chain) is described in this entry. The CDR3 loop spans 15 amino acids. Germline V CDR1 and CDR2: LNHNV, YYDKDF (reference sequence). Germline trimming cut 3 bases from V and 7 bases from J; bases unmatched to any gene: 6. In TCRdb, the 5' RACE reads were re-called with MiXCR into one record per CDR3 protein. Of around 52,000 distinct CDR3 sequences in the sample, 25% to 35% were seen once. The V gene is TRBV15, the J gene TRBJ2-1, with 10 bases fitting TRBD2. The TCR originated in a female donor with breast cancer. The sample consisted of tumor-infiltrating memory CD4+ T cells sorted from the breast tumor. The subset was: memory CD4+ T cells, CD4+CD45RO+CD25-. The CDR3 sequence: CATSSRAGGWNEQFF. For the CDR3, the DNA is TGTGCCACCAGCAGTCGAGCGGGAGGGTGGAATGAGCAGTTCTTC.